What follows are 26 T cell receptor beta chains derived from one specimen sequenced in a study of response to subunit inactivated influenza vaccine. TCRdb re-analysed the RT-PCR reads in MiXCR, keeping a single row per CDR3 protein. Among around 540,000 distinct CDR3 sequences listed, roughly 12% were seen once. The source material was PBMCs from blood, sampled on the day of vaccination. The origin of the receptors is a man in his fifties who received an inactivated influenza vaccine.

J is TRBJ2-4 and V is TRBV11-2; a possible D gene is TRBD1 (5 bases). The CDR3 has 15 residues. Deletions cut 5 bases from V and 2 bases from J, with 13 bases between. The germline CDR1 and CDR2 sequences are SGHAT and FQNNGV. The DNA for the CDR3 is TGTGCCAGCAGCCTCCTCACAGGAACCAAAAACATTCAGTACTTC. Protein sequence: CASSLLTGTKNIQYF.

This chain joins TRBV5-1 and TRBJ2-7, with 7 bases lining up with TRBD1. Germline trimming cut 4 bases from V and 2 bases from J; bases unmatched to any gene: 6. CDR1 is SGHRS, CDR2 YFSETQ, per germline. The CDR3 loop spans 14 amino acids. CDR3 DNA sequence: TGCGCCAGCAGCACCGCCGGGACAGCCTACGAGCAGTACTTC. This encodes CASSTAGTAYEQYF. Based on the CDR3 plus reference TRBV5-1 and TRBJ2-7, the full variable domain is KAGVTQTPRYLIKTRGQQVTLSCSPISGHRSVSWYQQTPGQGLQFLFEYFSETQRNKGNFPGRFSGRQFSNSRSEMNVSTLELGDSALYLCASSTAGTAYEQYFGPGTRLTVT.

V gene TRBV29-1 combines with J gene TRBJ2-5; perhaps TRBD1 as D (5 bases). The CDR3 loop spans 13 amino acids. Per the germline V gene, CDR1 is SQVTM and CDR2 is ANQGSEA. CDR3 loop: CSVLPRVQETQYF. In DNA, the CDR3 is TGCAGTGTGCTCCCCAGGGTCCAAGAGACCCAGTACTTC. Variable domain in full (rest from reference TRBV29-1 and TRBJ2-5): SAVISQKPSRDICQRGTSLTIQCQVDSQVTMMFWYRQQPGQSLTLIATANQGSEATYESGFVIDKFPISRPNLTFSTLTVSNMSPEDSSIYLCSVLPRVQETQYFGPGTRLLVL.

V is TRBV28 and J is TRBJ1-5, with 9 bases fitting TRBD1. J gave up 5 bases and V 3 bases, and 5 bases lay outside the gene matches. The CDR3 totals 15 residues. In germline, CDR1 is MDHEN, CDR2 SYDVKM. CDR3 residues: CASSLRGQGYQPQHF. DNA for the CDR3: TGTGCCAGCAGTTTGCGGGGACAGGGCTATCAGCCCCAGCATTTT.

This clonotype has a handful of counts. This sequence joins TRBV9 and TRBJ2-2, with D perhaps TRBD2 (5 bases). This CDR3 region has 12 residues. The V and J ends lost 5 bases and 5 bases respectively, with 7 bases between them. Germline CDR1 is SGDLS and CDR2 is YYNGEE. The CDR3 protein is CASRTNTGELFF. In DNA, the CDR3 is TGTGCCAGCAGGACTAATACCGGGGAGCTGTTTTTT.

This rearrangement joins TRBV20-1 to TRBJ2-2; no reliable D call. V dropped 4 bases and J dropped 3 bases, with 6 bases sitting between them. The CDR3 consists of 12 residues. Germline loops: CDR1 DFQATT, CDR2 SNEGSKA (reference sequence). CDR3 in DNA: TGCAGTGCTAAACCTGACACCGGGGAGCTGTTTTTT. It is translated as CSAKPDTGELFF.

This clonotype was seen a few times. V is TRBV4-1 and J is TRBJ2-5, with 9 bases aligning to TRBD2. V shed 1 base, J shed 5 bases, and the junction held 8 bases outside the gene matches. The CDR3 totals 16 residues. The germline V gene has CDR1 MGHRA and CDR2 YSYEKL. The CDR3 DNA reads TGCGCCAGCAGCCAAGGGGAGCGGGGGGTTAGGGAGACCCAGTACTTC. This codes for CASSQGERGVRETQYF.

The V call is TRBV12-3 or TRBV12-4, the J call TRBJ1-2, with 7 bases aligning to TRBD1. Losses at the gene ends were 3 bases for V and 3 bases for J; bases not matched to a gene: 4. The CDR3 contains 14 residues. In DNA, the CDR3 is TGTGCCAGCAGTTTCCTAGGACAGGACTATGGCTACACCTTC. It codes for CASSFLGQDYGYTF.

Notes on this clonotype: A much larger clone differs by one base, so this may be a read error. The V gene is TRBV18, the J gene TRBJ2-5, with D possibly matching TRBD2 (5 bases). Looked up from germline, CDR1 is KGHSH and CDR2 is LQKENI. Trimming stripped 2 bases from V and 1 base from J, with 11 bases between. The CDR3 sequence is 15 residues long. Written as DNA, the CDR3 is TGTGCCAGCTCACCAGACGGGATAGTCCAAGAGACCCAGTACTTC. Translated, it gives CASSPDGIVQETQYF.

The chain employs TRBV24-1 and TRBJ2-3, with D perhaps TRBD2 (5 bases). V was clipped by 6 bases and J by 8 bases, with 11 bases between them. The V gene's germline CDR1 is KGHDR and CDR2 SFDVKD. There are 12 residues in the CDR3. In nucleotides, the CDR3 is TGTGCCACCAGTCTAGCAGGCGGTACGCAGTATTTT. It codes for CATSLAGGTQYF.

This clonotype appeared a few times. The chain employs TRBV20-1 and TRBJ2-3; no firm D call. In germline, CDR1 is DFQATT, CDR2 SNEGSKA (reference sequence). This CDR3 is built from 15 residues. The V and J ends lost 0 bases and 5 bases respectively, with 15 bases between them. The CDR3 region has the DNA TGCAGTGCTAGAGATATAGCTCGGCAGGTAGATACGCAGTATTTT. Translated, it gives CSARDIARQVDTQYF.

The sample holds many counts of this clonotype. V is TRBV3-1 and J is TRBJ2-5; D ambiguous. Trimming removed 4 bases at V and 5 bases at J, with 11 bases between. This CDR3 is built from 13 residues. CDR1 LGHDT and CDR2 YNNKEL come from the germline V gene (reference sequence). This CDR3 is CASSRSGGETQYF. As DNA, the CDR3 is TGTGCCAGCAGCCGTTCAGGCGGTGAGACCCAGTACTTC.

V usage is TRBV20-1 and J usage is TRBJ2-7, with TRBD1 matching 8 bases. Trimming at V came to 2 bases and at J to 4 bases, leaving 7 bases not matched to a gene. The CDR3 runs to 14 residues. Germline V CDR1 and CDR2: DFQATT, SNEGSKA (reference sequence). CDR3 nucleotide sequence: TGCAGTGCTAGAAGACGGCAGGGGGCTTACGAGCAGTACTTC. Its protein product is CSARRRQGAYEQYF.

This clonotype was picked up many times. The chain is built from TRBV6-5 and TRBJ1-2; no firm D call. CDR3 size: 13 residues. Looked up from germline, CDR1 is MNHEY and CDR2 is SVGAGI. Deletions cut 5 bases from V and 8 bases from J, with 15 bases between. The CDR3 sequence: CASSNGVAGGYTF. The CDR3, as DNA: TGTGCCAGCAGTAACGGGGTGGCGGGAGGCTACACCTTC.

The sample holds a few counts of this clonotype. The rearrangement links TRBV7-9 to TRBJ1-2; 7 nucleotides line up with TRBD1. Per germline, CDR1 SEHNR and CDR2 FQNEAQ (reference sequence). Losses at the gene ends were 5 bases for V and 7 bases for J; bases not matched to a gene: 4. This CDR3 spans 12 amino acids. CDR3: CASSVDRVGYTF. Here the CDR3 DNA reads TGTGCCAGCAGCGTCGACAGGGTTGGCTACACCTTC. The full variable domain, with the rest looked up from reference TRBV7-9 and TRBJ1-2, is DTGVSQNPRHKITKRGQNVTFRCDPISEHNRLYWYRQTLGQGPEFLTYFQNEAQLEKSRLLSDRFSAERPKGSFSTLEIQRTEQGDSAMYLCASSVDRVGYTFGSGTRLTVV.

This clonotype was counted ten times or more. The junction and the germline gene differ at one end; a read error may be behind it. This chain links TRBV5-1 with TRBJ2-7; 8 bases fit TRBD1. Germline CDR1 reads SGHRS; CDR2 reads YFSETQ. The CDR3 runs 14 residues. The CDR3 loop reads CASSPGQGAYEQYF. CDR3 coding DNA: TGTGCCAGCAGCCCCGGACAGGGTGCCTACGAGCAGTACTTC.

This clonotype occurred many times. The chain has TRBV29-1 and TRBJ2-2, with no clear D. Trimming left V 1 base short and J 4 bases short, with 7 bases between. The CDR3 spans 13 residues. Germline values: CDR1 SQVTM, CDR2 ANQGSEA. The chain's CDR3 is CSVEGFVTGELFF. In DNA form, the CDR3 reads TGCAGCGTTGAAGGGTTCGTCACCGGGGAGCTGTTTTTT.

This clonotype has just a few counts. This sequence joins TRBV7-3 and TRBJ1-5, with 12 nucleotides matching TRBD1. Germline loops: CDR1 SGHTA, CDR2 FQGTGA. This CDR3 spans 17 amino acids. V shed 1 base, J shed 5 bases, and the junction held 6 bases outside the gene matches. The CDR3, as DNA: TGTGCCAGCAGCTTAATGTGGGGACAGGGGGCGGATCAGCCCCAGCATTTT. Protein product: CASSLMWGQGADQPQHF.

In this sample, this clonotype turned up a few times. The chain joins TRBV7-9 to TRBJ2-1, with 12 nucleotides matching TRBD2. Germline CDR1 is SEHNR and CDR2 is FQNEAQ (reference sequence). The CDR3 loop spans 13 amino acids. The V gene end was trimmed by 8 bases and the J gene end by 9 bases; junction bases not matched to a gene: 5. The DNA for the CDR3 is TGTGCCAGCTCTAGCGGGGGGGCCGGTGAGCAGTTCTTC. Translation: CASSSGGAGEQFF.

This clonotype was picked up a small number of times. This chain connects TRBV4-3 to TRBJ2-2; D is perhaps TRBD2 (5 bases). The germline gives CDR1 LGHNA, CDR2 YSLEER. Deletions cut 0 bases from V and 7 bases from J, with 12 bases between. The CDR3 is made up of 15 amino acids. CDR3 in amino acids: CASSQEVLAGGELFF. The CDR3 DNA reads as TGCGCCAGCAGCCAAGAAGTCCTAGCTGGCGGGGAGCTGTTTTTT.

The chain recombines TRBV14 with TRBJ2-5; no firm D call. CDR3 length: 16 residues. The germline V and J ends were trimmed by 3 bases and 3 bases, with 17 bases remaining between them. The germline gives CDR1 SGHDN, CDR2 FVKESK. The chain's CDR3 is CASSQLVNKKKETQYF. Written as DNA, the CDR3 is TGTGCCAGCAGCCAGTTGGTAAACAAGAAAAAAGAGACCCAGTACTTC.

This clonotype was seen many times. The V and J genes are TRBV12-3 or TRBV12-4 and TRBJ2-7, with 10 bases identical to TRBD1. Losses at the gene ends were 5 bases for V and 2 bases for J; bases not matched to a gene: 3. The CDR3 covers 14 residues. The CDR3 sequence: CASSPGQGTYEQYF. For the CDR3, the DNA is TGTGCCAGCAGTCCGGGACAGGGGACCTACGAGCAGTACTTC.

The sample holds a few counts of this clonotype. The chain joins TRBV29-1 to TRBJ1-1; D is perhaps TRBD1 (6 bases). Germline CDR1 is SQVTM and CDR2 is ANQGSEA. The V end lost 7 bases, the J end lost 1 base, and 16 bases lay between the germline ends. The CDR3 consists of 14 residues. DNA of the CDR3: TGCAGCGCCGAACAGGGAAGACCGAACACTGAAGCTTTCTTT. Amino acid sequence: CSAEQGRPNTEAFF. Full variable domain (missing parts from reference TRBV29-1 and TRBJ1-1): SAVISQKPSRDICQRGTSLTIQCQVDSQVTMMFWYRQQPGQSLTLIATANQGSEATYESGFVIDKFPISRPNLTFSTLTVSNMSPEDSSIYLCSAEQGRPNTEAFFGQGTRLTVV.

This clonotype was recorded a few times. The V call is TRBV6-2 or TRBV6-3, the J call TRBJ1-4; no reliable D call. The length of the CDR3 is 16 residues. V was cut by 0 bases and J by 3 bases, with 11 bases left in between. Germline V gives CDR1 MNHEY, CDR2 SVGEGT. The CDR3 loop reads CASSYSMAPSNEKLFF. The CDR3 coding sequence is TGTGCCAGCAGTTACTCAATGGCCCCGTCTAATGAAAAACTGTTTTTT.

The genes are TRBV5-1 and TRBJ2-5; D possibly matches TRBD1 or TRBD2 (6 bases each). CDR1 SGHRS and CDR2 YFSETQ come from the germline V gene. The CDR3 consists of 13 residues. Between the trimmed V and J ends, which lost 7 bases and 4 bases, there was a span of 14 bases. This CDR3 is CASAKSGAETQYF. CDR3 nucleotides: TGCGCCAGCGCTAAATCGGGGGCAGAGACCCAGTACTTC.

This clonotype was counted between two and nine times. The DNA is omitted, as the CDR3 cannot be located on it reliably, and the CDR3 follows TCRdb's listing. This CDR3 is CASSYQPQLMKNCFF. The rearrangement joins TRBV6-5 to TRBJ1-4. The CDR3 comprises 15 residues, both ends counted. The germline CDR1 and CDR2 sequences are MNHEY and SVGAGI.